This TCR beta chain was retrieved from a study of radiotherapy plus CTLA-4 blockade in lung cancer (dated by TCRdb to the late 2010s). Turning to the overall study: Objective responses were observed in around 20% of enrolled patients, and disease control was achieved in 30% to 40%. Study-wide conclusions, independent of this receptor: After treatment with radiotherapy and ipilimumab, TCR clones that originated in tumors expanded in peripheral blood. The strongest predictors of response, as reported, were early dynamic changes in blood T cell clones along with a rise in serum interferon-beta after radiation.

On this clone itself: Its antigen is not yet known. No clone much larger than this one lies a single base away; base qualities are absent.

In this study, focal radiation therapy paired with CTLA-4 blockade (ipilimumab) was tested in patients who had chemo-refractory metastatic non-small-cell lung cancer. Looking up the germline V gene yields CDR1 MDHEN and CDR2 SYDVKM. The CDR3 covers 11 residues, taking in both the cysteine and the phenylalanine. The kept DNA is CDR3 alone, 33 bases in frame from the first base. Deletion took 6 bases off V and 4 bases off J, with a span of 4 bases between the germline ends. The library came from the immunoSEQ multiplex PCR assay. The immuneACCESS repertoire file appears here via TCRdb, limited to in-frame rearrangements. These files lack a portion of the clones; in checked studies, under half of the deficit traces to unresolved V genes, and the cause of the others is not known. Within this sample are about 51,000 clones, with 65% to 80% of them counted one time only. The ten most abundant clones make up 2% to 3% of the sample.

This material consisted of peripheral blood, taken from a patient treated with radiotherapy plus ipilimumab. The chain couples TRBV28 to TRBJ1-5; the D gene cannot be named for sure. The clonotype was recovered from a human donor with non-small cell lung cancer whose response to radiotherapy plus ipilimumab could not be evaluated. The DNA sequence is given as TGTGCCAGCAGGCAGAATCAGCCCCAGCATTTT. Translated, it gives CASRQNQPQHF.